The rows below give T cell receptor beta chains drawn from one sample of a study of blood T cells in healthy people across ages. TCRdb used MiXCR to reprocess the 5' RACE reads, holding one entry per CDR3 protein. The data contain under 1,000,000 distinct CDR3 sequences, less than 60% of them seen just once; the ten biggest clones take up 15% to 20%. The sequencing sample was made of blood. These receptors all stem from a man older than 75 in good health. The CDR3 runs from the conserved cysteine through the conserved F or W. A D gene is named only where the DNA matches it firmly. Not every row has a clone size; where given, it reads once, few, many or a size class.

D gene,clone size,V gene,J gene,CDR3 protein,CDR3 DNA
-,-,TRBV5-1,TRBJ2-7,CASSSLRGSKSEQYF,TGCGCCAGCAGCAGCCTCCGGGGATCCAAAAGCGAGCAGTACTTC
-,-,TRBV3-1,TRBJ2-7,CASSQDPGLLYEQYF,TGTGCCAGCAGCCAAGATCCGGGGCTACTCTACGAGCAGTACTTC
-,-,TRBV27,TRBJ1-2,CASSLSGEGGYTF,TGTGCCAGCAGTTTATCGGGGGAAGGTGGCTACACCTTC
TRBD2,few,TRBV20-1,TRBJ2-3,CSARDPSGASTDTQYF,TGCAGTGCTAGAGATCCTAGCGGGGCTTCCACAGATACGCAGTATTTT
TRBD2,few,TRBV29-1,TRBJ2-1,CSVEPREGHDEQFF,TGCAGCGTTGAGCCGCGGGAGGGCCATGATGAGCAGTTCTTC
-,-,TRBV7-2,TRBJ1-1,CASSLAQGRDSAFF,TGTGCCAGCAGCTTAGCCCAGGGTAGGGATTCAGCTTTCTTT
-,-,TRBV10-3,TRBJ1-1,CAISEGLEAFF,TGTGCCATCAGTGAGGGGTTGGAAGCTTTCTTT
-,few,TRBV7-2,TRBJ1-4,CASSLGGAINEKLFF,TGTGCCAGCAGCTTAGGGGGGGCTATTAATGAAAAACTGTTTTTT
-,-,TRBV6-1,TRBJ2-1,CASSFWRDNEQFF,TGTGCCAGCAGCTTTTGGAGGGACAATGAGCAGTTCTTC
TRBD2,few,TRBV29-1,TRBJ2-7,CSVDKGTSGMYEQYF,TGCAGCGTTGATAAGGGAACTAGCGGGATGTACGAGCAGTACTTC
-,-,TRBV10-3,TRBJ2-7,CAIRGPVENEQYF,TGTGCCATCAGAGGACCCGTGGAGAACGAGCAGTACTTC
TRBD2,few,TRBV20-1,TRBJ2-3,CSASAGGTDTQYF,TGCAGTGCTAGTGCGGGAGGCACAGATACGCAGTATTTT
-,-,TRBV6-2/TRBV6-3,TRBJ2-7,CASSYAGTDPNEQYF,TGTGCCAGCAGTTACGCGGGAACTGATCCTAACGAGCAGTACTTC
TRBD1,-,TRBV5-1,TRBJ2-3,CASSLQDRSTDTQYF,TGCGCCAGCAGCTTACAGGACAGGAGCACAGATACGCAGTATTTT
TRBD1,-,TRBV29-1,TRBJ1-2,CSVVEDGQGGFTF,TGCAGCGTTGTGGAAGACGGACAGGGAGGTTTCACCTTC
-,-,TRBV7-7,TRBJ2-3,CASSRGLHNTDTQYF,TGTGCCAGCAGCAGGGGACTTCACAACACAGATACGCAGTATTTT
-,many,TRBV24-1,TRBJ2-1,CATSDHPHNEQFF,TGTGCCACCAGTGACCATCCCCACAATGAGCAGTTCTTC